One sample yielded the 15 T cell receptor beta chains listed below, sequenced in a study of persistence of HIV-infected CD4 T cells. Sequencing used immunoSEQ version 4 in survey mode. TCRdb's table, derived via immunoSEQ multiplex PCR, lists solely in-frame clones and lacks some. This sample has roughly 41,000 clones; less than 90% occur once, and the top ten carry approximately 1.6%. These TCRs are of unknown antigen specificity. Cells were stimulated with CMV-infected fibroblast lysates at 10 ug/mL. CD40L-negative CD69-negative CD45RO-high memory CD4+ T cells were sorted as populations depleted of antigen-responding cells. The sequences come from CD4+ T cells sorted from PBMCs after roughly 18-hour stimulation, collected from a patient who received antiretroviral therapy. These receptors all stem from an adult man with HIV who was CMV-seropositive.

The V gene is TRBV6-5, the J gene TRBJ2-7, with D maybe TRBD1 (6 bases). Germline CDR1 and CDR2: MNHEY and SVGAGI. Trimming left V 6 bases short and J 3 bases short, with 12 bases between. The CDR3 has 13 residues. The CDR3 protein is CASSRDKNYEQYF. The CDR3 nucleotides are TGTGCCAGCAGCCGGGACAAGAACTACGAGCAGTACTTC.

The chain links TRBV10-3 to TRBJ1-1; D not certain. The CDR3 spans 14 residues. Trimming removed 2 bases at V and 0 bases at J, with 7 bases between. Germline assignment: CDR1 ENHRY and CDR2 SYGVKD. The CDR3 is CAISEGRLNTEAFF. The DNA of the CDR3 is TGTGCCATCAGTGAGGGGCGGTTGAACACTGAAGCTTTCTTT.

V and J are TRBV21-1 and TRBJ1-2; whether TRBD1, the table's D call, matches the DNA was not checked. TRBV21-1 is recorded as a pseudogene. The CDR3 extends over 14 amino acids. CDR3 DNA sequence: TGTGCCAGCAGCAAGGAAAGACAAGACTATGGCTACACCTTC. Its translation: CASSKERQDYGYTF.

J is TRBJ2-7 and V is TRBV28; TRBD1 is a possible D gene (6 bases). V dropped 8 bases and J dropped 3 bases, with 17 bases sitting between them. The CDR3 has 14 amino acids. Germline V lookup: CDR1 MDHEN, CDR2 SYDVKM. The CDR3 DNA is TGTGCCAGCCTCCCCTACGACAGGAACTACGAGCAGTACTTC. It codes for CASLPYDRNYEQYF.

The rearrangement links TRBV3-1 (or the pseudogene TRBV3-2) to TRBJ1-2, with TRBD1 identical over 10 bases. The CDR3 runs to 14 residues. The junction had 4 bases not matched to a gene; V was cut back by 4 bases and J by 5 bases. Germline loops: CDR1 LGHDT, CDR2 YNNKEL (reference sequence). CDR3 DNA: TGTGCCAGCAGCCCCCGGGACAGGGGATATGGCTACACCTTC. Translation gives CASSPRDRGYGYTF.

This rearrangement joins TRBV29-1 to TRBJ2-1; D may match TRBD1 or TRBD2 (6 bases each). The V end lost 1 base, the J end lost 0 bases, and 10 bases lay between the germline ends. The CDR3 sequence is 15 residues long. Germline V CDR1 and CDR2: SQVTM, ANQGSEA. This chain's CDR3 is CSVEVGGSSYNEQFF. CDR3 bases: TGCAGCGTTGAAGTAGGGGGGAGCTCCTACAATGAGCAGTTCTTC.

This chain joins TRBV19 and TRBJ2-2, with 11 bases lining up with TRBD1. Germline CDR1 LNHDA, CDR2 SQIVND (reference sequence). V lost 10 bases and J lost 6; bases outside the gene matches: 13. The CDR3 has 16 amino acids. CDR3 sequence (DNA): TGTGCCACCTGGGACAGGGGGGAGTCCCCCGCCGGGGAGCTGTTTTTT. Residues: CATWDRGESPAGELFF.

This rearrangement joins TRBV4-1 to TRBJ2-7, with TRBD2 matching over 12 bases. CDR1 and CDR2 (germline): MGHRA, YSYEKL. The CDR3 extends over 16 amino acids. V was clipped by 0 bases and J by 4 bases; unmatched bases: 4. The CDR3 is CASSQDLAGGIYEQYF. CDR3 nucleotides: TGCGCCAGCAGCCAAGATCTAGCGGGGGGGATATACGAGCAGTACTTC.

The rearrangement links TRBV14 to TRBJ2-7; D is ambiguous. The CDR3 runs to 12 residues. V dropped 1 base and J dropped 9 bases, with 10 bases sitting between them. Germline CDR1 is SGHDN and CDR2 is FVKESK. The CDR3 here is CASSQVPTMQYF. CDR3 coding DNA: TGTGCCAGCAGCCAAGTACCTACGATGCAGTACTTC.

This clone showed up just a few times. In nucleotides, the CDR3 is TGTGCCAGCAGCGTAGAGAGGGGCGGAAACACCATATATTTT. This gives the protein CASSVERGGNTIYF. The chain joins TRBV9 to TRBJ1-3; maybe TRBD1 (5 bases). The germline V and J ends were trimmed by 0 bases and 4 bases, with 8 bases remaining between them. Germline V gene lookup returns CDR1 SGDLS and CDR2 YYNGEE. The CDR3 covers 14 residues.

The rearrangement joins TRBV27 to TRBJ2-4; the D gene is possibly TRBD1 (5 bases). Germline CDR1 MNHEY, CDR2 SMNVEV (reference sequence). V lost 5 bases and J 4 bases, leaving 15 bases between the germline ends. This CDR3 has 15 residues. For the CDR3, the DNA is TGTGCCAGCAGTCCTCGGACAACCCCAAAAAACATTCAGTACTTC. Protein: CASSPRTTPKNIQYF.

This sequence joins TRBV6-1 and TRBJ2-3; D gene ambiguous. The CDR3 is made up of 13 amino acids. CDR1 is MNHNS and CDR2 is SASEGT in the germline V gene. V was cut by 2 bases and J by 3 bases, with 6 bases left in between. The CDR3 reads CASSEMRTDTQYF. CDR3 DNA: TGTGCCAGCAGTGAAATGCGGACAGATACGCAGTATTTT.

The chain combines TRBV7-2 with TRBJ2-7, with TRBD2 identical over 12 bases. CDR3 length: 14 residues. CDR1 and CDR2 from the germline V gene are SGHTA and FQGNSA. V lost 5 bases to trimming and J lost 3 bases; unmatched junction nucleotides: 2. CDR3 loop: CASSPGLAGYEQYF. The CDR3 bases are TGTGCCAGCAGCCCGGGACTAGCGGGCTACGAGCAGTACTTC. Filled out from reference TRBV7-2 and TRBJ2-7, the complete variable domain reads GAGVSQSPSNKVTEKGKDVELRCDPISGHTALYWYRQSLGQGLEFLIYFQGNSAPDKSGLPSDRFSAERTGGSVSTLTIQRTQQEDSAVYLCASSPGLAGYEQYFGPGTRLTVT.

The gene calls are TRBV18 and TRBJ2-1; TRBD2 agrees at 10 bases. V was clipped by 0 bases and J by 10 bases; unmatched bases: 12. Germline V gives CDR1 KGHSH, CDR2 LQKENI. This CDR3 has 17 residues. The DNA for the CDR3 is TGTGCCAGCTCACCACCGTCGAGCGGGGGGGCTCAAGGCGAGCAGTTCTTC. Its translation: CASSPPSSGGAQGEQFF.

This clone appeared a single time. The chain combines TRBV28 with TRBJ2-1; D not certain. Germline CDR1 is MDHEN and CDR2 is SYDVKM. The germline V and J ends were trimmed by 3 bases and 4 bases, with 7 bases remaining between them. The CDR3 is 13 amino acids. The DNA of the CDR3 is TGTGCCAGCAGTTTTATGCCTTACAATGAGCAGTTCTTC. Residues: CASSFMPYNEQFF.